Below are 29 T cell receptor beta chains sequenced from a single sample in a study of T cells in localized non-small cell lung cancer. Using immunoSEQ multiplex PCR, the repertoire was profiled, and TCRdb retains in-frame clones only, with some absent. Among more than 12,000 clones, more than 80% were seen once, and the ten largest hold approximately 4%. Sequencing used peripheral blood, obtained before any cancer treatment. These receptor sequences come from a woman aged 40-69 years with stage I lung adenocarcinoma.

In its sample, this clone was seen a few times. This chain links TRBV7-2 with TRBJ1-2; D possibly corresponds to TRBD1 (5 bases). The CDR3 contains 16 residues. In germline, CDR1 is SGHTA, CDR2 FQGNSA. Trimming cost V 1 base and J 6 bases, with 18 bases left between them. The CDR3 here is CASSLDGTGLDHGYTF. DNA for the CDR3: TGTGCCAGCAGCTTAGATGGGACCGGCCTGGATCATGGCTACACCTTC.

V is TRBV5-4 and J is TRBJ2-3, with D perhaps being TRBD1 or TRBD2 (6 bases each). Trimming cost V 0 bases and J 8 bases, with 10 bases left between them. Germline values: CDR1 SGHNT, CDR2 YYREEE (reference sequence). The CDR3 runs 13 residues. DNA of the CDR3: TGTGCCAGCAGCTTGGAAGGGGGAGGTACGCAGTATTTT. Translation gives CASSLEGGGTQYF.

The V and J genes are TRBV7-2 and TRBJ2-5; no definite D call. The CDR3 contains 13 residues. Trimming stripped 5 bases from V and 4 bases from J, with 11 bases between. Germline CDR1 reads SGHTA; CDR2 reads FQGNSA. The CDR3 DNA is TGTGCCAGCAGCCCCTCTTGGGGAGAGACCCAGTACTTC. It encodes CASSPSWGETQYF.

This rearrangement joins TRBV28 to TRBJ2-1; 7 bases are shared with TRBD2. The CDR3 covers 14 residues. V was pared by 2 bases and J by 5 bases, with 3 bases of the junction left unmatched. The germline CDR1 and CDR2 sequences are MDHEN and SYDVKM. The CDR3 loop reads CASSLGGGNNEQFF. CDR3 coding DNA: TGTGCCAGCAGTTTAGGGGGGGGGAACAATGAGCAGTTCTTC.

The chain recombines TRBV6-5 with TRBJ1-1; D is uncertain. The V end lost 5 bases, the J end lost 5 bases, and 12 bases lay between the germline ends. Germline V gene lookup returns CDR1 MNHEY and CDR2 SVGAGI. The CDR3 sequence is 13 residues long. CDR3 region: CASSNPRRTEAFF. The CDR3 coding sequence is TGTGCCAGCAGTAACCCCCGGAGGACTGAAGCTTTCTTT.

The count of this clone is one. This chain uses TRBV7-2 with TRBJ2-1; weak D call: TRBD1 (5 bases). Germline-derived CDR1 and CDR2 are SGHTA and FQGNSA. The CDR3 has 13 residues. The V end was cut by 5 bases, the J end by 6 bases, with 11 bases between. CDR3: CASSIPRVNEQFF. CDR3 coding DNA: TGTGCCAGCAGCATTCCCAGGGTCAATGAGCAGTTCTTC.

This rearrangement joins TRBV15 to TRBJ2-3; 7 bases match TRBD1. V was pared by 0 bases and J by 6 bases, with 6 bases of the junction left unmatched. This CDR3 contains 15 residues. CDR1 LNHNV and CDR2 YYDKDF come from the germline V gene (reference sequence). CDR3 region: CATSRDGDRGDTQYF. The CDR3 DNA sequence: TGTGCCACCAGCAGAGACGGGGACAGAGGGGATACGCAGTATTTT.

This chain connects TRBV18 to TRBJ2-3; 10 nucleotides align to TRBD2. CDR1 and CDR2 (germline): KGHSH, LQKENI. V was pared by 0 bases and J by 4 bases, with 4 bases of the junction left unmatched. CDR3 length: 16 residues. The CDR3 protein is CASSPPNSGGSDTQYF. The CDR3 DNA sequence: TGTGCCAGCTCACCACCAAATAGCGGGGGGTCAGATACGCAGTATTTT.

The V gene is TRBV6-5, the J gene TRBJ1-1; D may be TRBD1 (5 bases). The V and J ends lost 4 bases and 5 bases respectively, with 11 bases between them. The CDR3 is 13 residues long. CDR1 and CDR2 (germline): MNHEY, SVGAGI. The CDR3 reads CASSSRGWTEAFF. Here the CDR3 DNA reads TGTGCCAGCAGTTCCCGGGGGTGGACTGAAGCTTTCTTT.

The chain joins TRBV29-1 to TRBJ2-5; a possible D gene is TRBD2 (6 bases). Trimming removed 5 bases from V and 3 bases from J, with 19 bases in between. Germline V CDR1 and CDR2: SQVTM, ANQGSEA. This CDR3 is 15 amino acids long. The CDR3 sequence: CSVSRDLATEETQYF. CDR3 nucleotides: TGCAGCGTTTCAAGGGACCTAGCGACCGAAGAGACCCAGTACTTC.

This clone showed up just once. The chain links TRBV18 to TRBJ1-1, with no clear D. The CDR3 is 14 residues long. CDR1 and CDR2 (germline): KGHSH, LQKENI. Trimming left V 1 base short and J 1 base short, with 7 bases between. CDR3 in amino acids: CASSPQSSNTEAFF. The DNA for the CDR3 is TGTGCCAGCTCACCACAATCCTCGAACACTGAAGCTTTCTTT.

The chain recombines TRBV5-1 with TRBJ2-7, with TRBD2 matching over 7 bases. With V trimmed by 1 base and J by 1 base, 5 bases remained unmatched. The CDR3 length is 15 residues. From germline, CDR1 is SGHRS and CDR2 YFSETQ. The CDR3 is CASSLFGDYSYEQYF. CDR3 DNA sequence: TGCGCCAGCAGCTTGTTTGGGGACTATTCCTACGAGCAGTACTTC.

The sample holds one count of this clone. CDR3 nucleotides: TGTGCCAGCAGCTTATTTCATGGGATTTCGAACACCGGGGAGCTGTTTTTT. It codes for CASSLFHGISNTGELFF. The chain has TRBV7-9 and TRBJ2-2; D is ambiguous. Between the trimmed V and J ends, which lost 2 bases and 0 bases, there was a span of 13 bases. The CDR3 loop spans 17 amino acids. Germline V lookup: CDR1 SEHNR, CDR2 FQNEAQ (reference sequence). The complete variable domain, with remaining parts taken from reference TRBV7-9 and TRBJ2-2, reads DTGVSQNPRHKITKRGQNVTFRCDPISEHNRLYWYRQTLGQGPEFLTYFQNEAQLEKSRLLSDRFSAERPKGSFSTLEIQRTEQGDSAMYLCASSLFHGISNTGELFFGEGSRLTVL.

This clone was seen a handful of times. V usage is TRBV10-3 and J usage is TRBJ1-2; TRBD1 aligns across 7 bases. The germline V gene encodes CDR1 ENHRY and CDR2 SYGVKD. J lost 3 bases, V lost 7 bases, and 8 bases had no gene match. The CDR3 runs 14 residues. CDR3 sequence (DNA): TGTGCCATCACCTCGAACAGGGGCGACTATGGCTACACCTTC. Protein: CAITSNRGDYGYTF.

The CDR3 loop reads CASRTSGDGQETQYF. Here the CDR3 DNA reads TGCGCCAGCAGGACTAGCGGGGACGGGCAAGAGACCCAGTACTTC. The chain carries TRBV5-1 and TRBJ2-5; 11 positions agree with TRBD2. The germline V gene encodes CDR1 SGHRS and CDR2 YFSETQ. Trimming at V came to 5 bases and at J to 2 bases, leaving 5 bases not matched to a gene. The CDR3 loop spans 15 amino acids.

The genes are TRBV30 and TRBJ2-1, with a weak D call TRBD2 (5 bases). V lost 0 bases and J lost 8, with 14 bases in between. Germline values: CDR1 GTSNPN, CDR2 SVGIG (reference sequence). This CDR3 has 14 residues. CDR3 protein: CAWSVHGLEDEQFF. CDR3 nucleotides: TGTGCCTGGAGTGTACACGGTCTGGAGGATGAGCAGTTCTTC.

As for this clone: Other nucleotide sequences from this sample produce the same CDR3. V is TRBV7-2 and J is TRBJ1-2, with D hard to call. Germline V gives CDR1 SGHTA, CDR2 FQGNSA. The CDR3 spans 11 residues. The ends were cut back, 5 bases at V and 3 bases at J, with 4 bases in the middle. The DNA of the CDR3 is TGTGCCAGCAGCCTGGACTATGGCTACACCTTC. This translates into CASSLDYGYTF. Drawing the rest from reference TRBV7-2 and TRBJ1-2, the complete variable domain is GAGVSQSPSNKVTEKGKDVELRCDPISGHTALYWYRQSLGQGLEFLIYFQGNSAPDKSGLPSDRFSAERTGGSVSTLTIQRTQQEDSAVYLCASSLDYGYTFGSGTRLTVV.

CDR3 bases: TGCGCCAGCAGCTTGCAACCCGGGACAGGGAACATTCAGTACTTC. This translates into CASSLQPGTGNIQYF. The chain has TRBV5-1 and TRBJ2-4; 9 bases are shared with TRBD1. This CDR3 region has 15 residues. V lost 1 base to trimming and J lost 7 bases; unmatched junction nucleotides: 6. The germline V gene encodes CDR1 SGHRS and CDR2 YFSETQ. Supplemented by reference TRBV5-1 and TRBJ2-4, the full variable domain reads KAGVTQTPRYLIKTRGQQVTLSCSPISGHRSVSWYQQTPGQGLQFLFEYFSETQRNKGNFPGRFSGRQFSNSRSEMNVSTLELGDSALYLCASSLQPGTGNIQYFGAGTRLSVL.

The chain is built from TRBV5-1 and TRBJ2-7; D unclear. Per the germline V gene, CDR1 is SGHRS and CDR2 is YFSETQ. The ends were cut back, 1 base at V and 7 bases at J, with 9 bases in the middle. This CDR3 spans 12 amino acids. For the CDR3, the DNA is TGCGCCAGCAGCTTGAATTTTGGGGAGCAGTACTTC. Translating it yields CASSLNFGEQYF.

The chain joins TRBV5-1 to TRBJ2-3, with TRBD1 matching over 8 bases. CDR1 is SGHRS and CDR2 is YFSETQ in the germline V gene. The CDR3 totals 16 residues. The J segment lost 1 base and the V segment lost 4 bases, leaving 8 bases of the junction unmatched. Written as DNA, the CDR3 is TGCGCCAGCAGCCGAGACAGGGGTGGCGGCACAGATACGCAGTATTTT. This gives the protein CASSRDRGGGTDTQYF.

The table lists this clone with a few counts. CDR3 sequence: CASSLALLAGAFQETQYF. The CDR3 coding sequence is TGTGCCAGCAGCTTAGCGCTCCTAGCGGGGGCCTTTCAAGAGACCCAGTACTTC. The rearrangement uses TRBV7-2 and TRBJ2-5; 10 nucleotides align to TRBD2. The CDR3 covers 18 residues. J was trimmed by 2 bases and V by 0 bases; bases with no gene match: 9. Germline loops: CDR1 SGHTA, CDR2 FQGNSA.

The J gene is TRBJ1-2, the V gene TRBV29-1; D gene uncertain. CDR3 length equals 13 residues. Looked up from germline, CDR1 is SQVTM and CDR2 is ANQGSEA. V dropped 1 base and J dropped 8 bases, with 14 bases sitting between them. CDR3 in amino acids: CSVEALRTGGYTF. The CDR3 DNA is TGCAGCGTTGAAGCTCTGAGGACGGGAGGCTACACCTTC.

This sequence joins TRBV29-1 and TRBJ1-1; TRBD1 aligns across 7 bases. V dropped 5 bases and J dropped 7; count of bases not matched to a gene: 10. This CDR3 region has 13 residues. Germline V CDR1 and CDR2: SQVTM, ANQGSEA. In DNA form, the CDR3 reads TGCAGCGTTCACAGGGACAGCTCAAGTGAAGCTTTCTTT. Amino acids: CSVHRDSSSEAFF.

The CDR3 is CASSAHPEGTEAFF. CDR3 in DNA: TGTGCCAGCAGCGCACACCCGGAGGGAACTGAAGCTTTCTTT. The chain couples TRBV11-2 to TRBJ1-1; D is unclear. CDR1 and CDR2 from the germline V gene are SGHAT and FQNNGV. V was pared by 5 bases and J by 5 bases, with 15 bases between. The CDR3 is 14 amino acids.

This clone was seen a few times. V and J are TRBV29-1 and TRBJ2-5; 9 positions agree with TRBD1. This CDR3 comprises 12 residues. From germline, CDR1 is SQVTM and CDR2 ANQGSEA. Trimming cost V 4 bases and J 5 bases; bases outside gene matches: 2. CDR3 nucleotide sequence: TGCAGCGTTGTACAGGGGGCGGAGACCCAGTACTTC. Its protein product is CSVVQGAETQYF.

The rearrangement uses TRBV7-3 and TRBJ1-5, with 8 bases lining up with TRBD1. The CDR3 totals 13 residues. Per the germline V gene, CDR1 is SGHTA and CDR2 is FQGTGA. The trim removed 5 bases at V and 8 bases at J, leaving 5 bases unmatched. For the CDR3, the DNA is TGTGCCAGCAGCATCACAGGGGGAGAGCCCCAGCATTTT. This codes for CASSITGGEPQHF.

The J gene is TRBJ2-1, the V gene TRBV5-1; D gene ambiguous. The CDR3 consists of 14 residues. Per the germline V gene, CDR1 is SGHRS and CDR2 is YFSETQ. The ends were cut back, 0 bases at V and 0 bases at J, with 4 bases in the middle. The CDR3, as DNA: TGCGCCAGCAGCTTGGGGGACTCCTACAATGAGCAGTTCTTC. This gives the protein CASSLGDSYNEQFF. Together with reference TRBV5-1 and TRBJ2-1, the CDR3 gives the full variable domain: KAGVTQTPRYLIKTRGQQVTLSCSPISGHRSVSWYQQTPGQGLQFLFEYFSETQRNKGNFPGRFSGRQFSNSRSEMNVSTLELGDSALYLCASSLGDSYNEQFFGPGTRLTVL.

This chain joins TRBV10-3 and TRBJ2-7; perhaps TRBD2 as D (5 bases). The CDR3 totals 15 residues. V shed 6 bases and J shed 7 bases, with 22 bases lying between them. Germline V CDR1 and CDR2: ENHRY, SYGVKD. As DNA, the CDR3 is TGTGCCATCAGACCTTGGGCGGCCGGGAAAATGGAGCAGTACTTC. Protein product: CAIRPWAAGKMEQYF.

Written as DNA, the CDR3 is TGTGCCAGCAGCTTGGTTCCTACAGGGGAAGCTTGGGAGCAGTTCTTC. It translates to CASSLVPTGEAWEQFF. The rearrangement links TRBV5-6 to TRBJ2-1; TRBD1 agrees at 7 bases. Germline lookup yields CDR1 SGHDT and CDR2 YYEEEE. With 0 bases clipped from V and 10 bases from J, the junction kept 13 bases outside the gene matches. The CDR3 runs 16 residues.